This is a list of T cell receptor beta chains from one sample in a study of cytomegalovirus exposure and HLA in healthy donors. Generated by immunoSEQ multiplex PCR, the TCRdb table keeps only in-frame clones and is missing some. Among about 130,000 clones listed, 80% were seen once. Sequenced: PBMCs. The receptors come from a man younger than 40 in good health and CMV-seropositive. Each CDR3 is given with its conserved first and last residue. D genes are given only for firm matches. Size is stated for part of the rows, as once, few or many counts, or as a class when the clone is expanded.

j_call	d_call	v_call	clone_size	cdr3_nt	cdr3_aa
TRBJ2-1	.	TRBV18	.	TGTGCCAGCTCACCATTAGGGTTAGTGGCGGGTAACGGTGAGCAGTTCTTC	CASSPLGLVAGNGEQFF
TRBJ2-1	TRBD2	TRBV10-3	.	TGTGCCATCAGTGCGTCCAGCGGGGGTTCCTACAATGAGCAGTTCTTC	CAISASSGGSYNEQFF
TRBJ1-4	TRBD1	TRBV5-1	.	TGCGCCAGCAGCTTCGGGACAGGGGGCGGGGATGATGAAAAACTGTTTTTT	CASSFGTGGGDDEKLFF
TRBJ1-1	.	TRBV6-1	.	TGTGCCAGCAATCCAAGGGGGAACACTGAAGCTTTCTTT	CASNPRGNTEAFF
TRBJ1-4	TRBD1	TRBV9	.	TGTGCCAGCAGCGAAGGGACAGATCCAACTAATGAAAAACTGTTTTTT	CASSEGTDPTNEKLFF
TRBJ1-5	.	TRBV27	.	TGTGCCAGCAGGGCAGGGTACGGTCGGAATCAGCCCCAGCATTTT	CASRAGYGRNQPQHF
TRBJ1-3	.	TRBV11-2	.	TGTGCCAGCAGCTTAGGGGGGGGTTCTGGAAACACCATATATTTT	CASSLGGGSGNTIYF
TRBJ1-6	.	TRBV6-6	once	TGTGCCACCAACAAAGAAGGGAGGTCGTCACCCCTCCACTTT	CATNKEGRSSPLHF
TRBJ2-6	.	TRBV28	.	TGTGCCAGCAATCCTCCGGGGGCCAACGTCCTGACTTTC	CASNPPGANVLTF
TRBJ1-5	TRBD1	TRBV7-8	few	TGTGCCAGCAGCCCAGGGACAGGGGGGAATCAGCCCCAGCATTTT	CASSPGTGGNQPQHF
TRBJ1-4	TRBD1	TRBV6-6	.	TGTGCCAGCAGACGAGCCGGGACAGGAGAAGAAAAACTGTTTTTT	CASRRAGTGEEKLFF
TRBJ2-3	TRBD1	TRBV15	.	TGTGCCACCAGCAGAGAAGGGGGCTGGACAGATACGCAGTATTTT	CATSREGGWTDTQYF
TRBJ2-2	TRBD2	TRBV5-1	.	TGCGCCAGCAGCCTGACTAGCGCGAACACCGGGGAGCTGTTTTTT	CASSLTSANTGELFF
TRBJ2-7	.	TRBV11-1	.	TGTGCCAGCAGCCTCCCCGGTGTCTACGAGCAGTACTTC	CASSLPGVYEQYF
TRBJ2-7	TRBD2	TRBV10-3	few	TGTGCCATCAGTGAGCGGGTTAGCGGGCACGAGCAGTACTTC	CAISERVSGHEQYF
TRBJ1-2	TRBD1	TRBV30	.	TGTGCCGTCGGACAGGTGGCCTATGGCTACACCTTC	CAVGQVAYGYTF
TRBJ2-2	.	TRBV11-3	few	TGTGCCAGCAGCCATTATCAGCGGACCGGGGAGCTGTTTTTT	CASSHYQRTGELFF
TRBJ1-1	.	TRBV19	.	TGTGCCAGTAAGTTTGTGGGAGACAGGAGGAACACTGAAGCTTTCTTT	CASKFVGDRRNTEAFF
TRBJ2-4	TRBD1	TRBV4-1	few	TGCGCCAGCAGCCATATAGACAGGGCGGGCATTCAGTACTTC	CASSHIDRAGIQYF
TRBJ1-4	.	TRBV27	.	TGTGCCACCAGCCCATCGAGTTCAACTAATGAAAAACTGTTTTTT	CATSPSSSTNEKLFF
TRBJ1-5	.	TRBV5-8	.	TGTGCCAGCAGCCACTATGCGGGCAATCAGCCCCAGCATTTT	CASSHYAGNQPQHF
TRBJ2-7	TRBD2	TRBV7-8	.	TGTGCCAGCAGCCTGGGCAGTGGGGGGACTAGCGGGTACGAGCAGTACTTC	CASSLGSGGTSGYEQYF
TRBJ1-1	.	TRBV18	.	TGTGCCAGCTCACCGAGTGGTAACACTGAAGCTTTCTTT	CASSPSGNTEAFF
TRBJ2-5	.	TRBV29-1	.	TGCAGCGTTGCAGGCCAGTTCAACCAAGAGACCCAGTACTTC	CSVAGQFNQETQYF
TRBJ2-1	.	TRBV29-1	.	TGCAGCGTTGATACAGGGCTCTCTTTTTCGGACAATGAGCAGTTCTTC	CSVDTGLSFSDNEQFF
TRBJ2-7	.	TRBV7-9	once	TGTGCCAGCAGCTTAGCGACAGTCTCCTACGAGCAGTACTTC	CASSLATVSYEQYF
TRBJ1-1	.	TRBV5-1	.	TGCGCCAGCAGCTTATTCGGCACTGAAGCTTTCTTT	CASSLFGTEAFF
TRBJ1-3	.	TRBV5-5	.	TGTGCCAGCAGCACCTCCAGCTCTGGAAACACCATATATTTT	CASSTSSSGNTIYF
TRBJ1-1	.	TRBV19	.	TGTGCCAGCCTCTTGGCCACAGTGAACACTGAAGCTTTCTTT	CASLLATVNTEAFF
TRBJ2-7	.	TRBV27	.	TGTGCCAGCAGTTTGTCCAGGGGCTACGAGCAGTACTTC	CASSLSRGYEQYF
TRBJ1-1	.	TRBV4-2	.	TGTGCCAGCAGCCGTCGCGAGAACACTGAAGCTTTCTTT	CASSRRENTEAFF
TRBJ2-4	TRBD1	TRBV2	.	TGTGCCAGCAGTGAAGGAGACAGGGTAAAAAACATTCAGTACTTC	CASSEGDRVKNIQYF
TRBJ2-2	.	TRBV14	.	TGTGCCAGCAGCCAGCAGACTACCGGGGAGCTGTTTTTT	CASSQQTTGELFF
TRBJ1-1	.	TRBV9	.	TGTGCCAGCAGCGTAGAGGGACACCCGAACACTGAAGCTTTCTTT	CASSVEGHPNTEAFF
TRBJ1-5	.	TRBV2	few	TGTGCCAGCAGTGCCTCACTGGGGGGGATTAGGCCCCAGCATTTT	CASSASLGGIRPQHF
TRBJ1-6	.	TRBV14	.	TGTGCCAGCAGCCGTCCAGGTCATAATTCACCCCTCCACTTT	CASSRPGHNSPLHF
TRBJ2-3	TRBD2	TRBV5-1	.	TGCGCCAGCAGCTTGGGTCTAGCGGGGGGCTTTAGCACAGATACGCAGTATTTT	CASSLGLAGGFSTDTQYF
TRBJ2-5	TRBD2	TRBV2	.	TGTGCCAACAGACTAGCGGGTTCGACCCAGTACTTC	CANRLAGSTQYF
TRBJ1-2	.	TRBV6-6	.	TGTGCCAGCAGTCCGGACGGGGGGAGTCGCAACTATGGCTACACCTTC	CASSPDGGSRNYGYTF
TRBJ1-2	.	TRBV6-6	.	TGTGCCAGGTCGGGGGTTGGCTACACCTTC	CARSGVGYTF
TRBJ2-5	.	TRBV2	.	TGTGCCAGCATCCGGACTGGCGAGACCCAGTACTTC	CASIRTGETQYF
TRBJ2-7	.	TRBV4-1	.	TGCGCCAGCAGCCAAATCCAGGGGATCTACGAGCAGTACTTC	CASSQIQGIYEQYF
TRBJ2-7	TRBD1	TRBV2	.	TGTGCCAGCAGAGCCCCGGACAGGCCCTACGAGCAGTACTTC	CASRAPDRPYEQYF
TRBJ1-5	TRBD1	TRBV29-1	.	TGCAGCGCGGCGGGTGACAGGGATGGGCCCCAGCATTTT	CSAAGDRDGPQHF
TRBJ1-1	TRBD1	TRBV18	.	TGTGCCAGCTCACCACAAGGGACAGGGGCGTCGAACACTGAAGCTTTCTTT	CASSPQGTGASNTEAFF
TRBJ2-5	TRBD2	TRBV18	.	TGTGCCAGCTCACCAAGCGGGGGGGCTCAAGAGACCCAGTACTTC	CASSPSGGAQETQYF
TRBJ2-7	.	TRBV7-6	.	TGTGCCAGCAGCTTAGGGAATAGCGACTACGAGCAGTACTTC	CASSLGNSDYEQYF
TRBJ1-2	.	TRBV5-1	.	TGCGCCAGCAGCTTGGACGGGGGCTACACCTTC	CASSLDGGYTF
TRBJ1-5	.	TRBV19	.	TGTGCCACGGACAGCCCCAATCAGCCCCAGCATTTT	CATDSPNQPQHF
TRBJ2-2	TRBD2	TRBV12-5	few	TGTGCTAGTGGTTTCGGGGGGTCCGGCATAAGGGAGCTGTTTTTT	CASGFGGSGIRELFF
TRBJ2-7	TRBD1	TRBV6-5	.	TGTGCCAGCAGTCCGTCACAGGGGGCGGCCTACGAGCAGTACTTC	CASSPSQGAAYEQYF
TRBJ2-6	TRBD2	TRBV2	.	TGTGCCAGCAGTAGGACTAGCGGGGCGAGCTCTGGGGCCAACGTCCTGACTTTC	CASSRTSGASSGANVLTF
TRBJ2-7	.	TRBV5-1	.	TGCGCCAGCAGCTTCGGGGTCGGGAGCTCCTACGAGCAGTACTTC	CASSFGVGSSYEQYF
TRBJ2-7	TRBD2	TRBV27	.	TGTGCCAGCAGTTTTGGCGGGGGGGCCCTCTACGAGCAGTACTTC	CASSFGGGALYEQYF
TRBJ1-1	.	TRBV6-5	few	TGTGCCAGCAGTTACAGCCAGAACACTGAAGCTTTCTTT	CASSYSQNTEAFF
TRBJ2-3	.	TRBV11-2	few	TGTGCCAGCAACCCGGCAGGAGGGGTTACAGATACGCAGTATTTT	CASNPAGGVTDTQYF
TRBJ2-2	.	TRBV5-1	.	TGCGCCAGCAGCCCAAGACAGCCGCGAGGCACCGGGGAGCTGTTTTTT	CASSPRQPRGTGELFF
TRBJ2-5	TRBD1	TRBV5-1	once	TGCGCCAGCAGTCATTACCGGGACAGGGGGCGGGAGACCCAGTACTTC	CASSHYRDRGRETQYF
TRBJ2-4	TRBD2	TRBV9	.	TGTGCCAGCAGCGCCGGGCTAGCGGGGGCCTCCAAAAACATTCAGTACTTC	CASSAGLAGASKNIQYF